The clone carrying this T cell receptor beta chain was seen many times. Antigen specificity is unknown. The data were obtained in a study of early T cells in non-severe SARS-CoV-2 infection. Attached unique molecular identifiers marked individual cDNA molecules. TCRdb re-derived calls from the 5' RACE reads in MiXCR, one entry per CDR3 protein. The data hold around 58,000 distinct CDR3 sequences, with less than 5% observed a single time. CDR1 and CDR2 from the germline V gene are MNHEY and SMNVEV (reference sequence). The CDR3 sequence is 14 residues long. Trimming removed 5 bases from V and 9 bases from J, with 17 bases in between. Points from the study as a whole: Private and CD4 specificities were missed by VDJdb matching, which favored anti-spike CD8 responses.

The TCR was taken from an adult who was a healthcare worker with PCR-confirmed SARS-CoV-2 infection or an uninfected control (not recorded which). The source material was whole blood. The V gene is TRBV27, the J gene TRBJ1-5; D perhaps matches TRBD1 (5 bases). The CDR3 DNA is TGTGCCAGCAGTCTCTGGGACGCCCAGGGGCCCCAGCATTTT. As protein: CASSLWDAQGPQHF.